This note documents a single T cell receptor (beta chain) sequence. It lacks a known antigen. Base qualities are missing; no much larger clone stands one base away. The donors were healthy, HIV-negative adults with no recently reported acute infections or vaccinations. Only Caucasian adults living in Nashville, Tennessee, USA were represented among the donors. In the unsorted samples, 87 million or so PBMCs were counted, and genomic DNA was extracted using the QIAamp DNA Blood Mini kit. After blood collection by leukapheresis, PBMCs were isolated using Ficoll-Histopaque density gradient centrifugation and then cryopreserved in the vapor phase of liquid nitrogen. This sample is drawn from a study of shared clonotypes between healthy human individuals (dated by TCRdb to about 2020). The study in broad terms: The cohort included a few men and two women between 18 and 49 years of age. To estimate repertoire size and how much clonotypes are shared between individuals, the study performed deep sequencing of blood TCR repertoires from about 5 healthy adults. To increase sequencing depth and limit assay-specific biases, TCR repertoire library preparation and sequencing were carried out by different laboratories using diverse techniques. Per donor, leukapheresis produced somewhere between about 0.94 and 9.5 billion PBMCs.

Using the deep immunoSEQ assay, multiplex PCR amplified TCR CDR3 regions from genomic DNA. Extracted genomic DNA from each cell subset was spread evenly across all wells of several immunoSEQ 96-well plates, with each plate serving as a replicate. For unsorted PBMC, roughly 300 ng of genomic DNA, equivalent to tens of thousands of T cell genomes, went into each replicate PCR. Genomic DNA from unsorted PBMC was sequenced over ten immunoSEQ deep assay plates. The purified libraries were quantified using a Qubit 3.0 fluorometer, sized with a Bioanalyzer 2100, and then quantified again using the KAPA Library Quantification kit. A separate single-read 150-cycle Illumina NextSeq 550 flow cell was used to sequence each immunoSEQ 96-well plate. Per the source publication's procedure: Because only junctional sequences without quality scores were contained in the immunoSEQ output, filtering matching that applied to full-length reads could not be performed. Sequences were annotated with PyIR, a Python wrapper for IgBLAST v1.9, and V/J genes and CDR3 were assigned using IMGT germline references. Reads with weak V/J assignments (E-value above 1e-6), missing CDR3, stop codons, out-of-frame junctions, or ambiguous translated residues were removed. V3J clonotypes were defined by identical inferred V gene, J gene, and CDR3 amino acid sequence. The percentage overlap between two repertoires was calculated by dividing the number of shared unique clonotypes by the size of the smaller repertoire. Repertoire richness was assessed with RTK rarefaction, the Chao1 estimator, and Recon v2.1 estimates of unobserved clonotypes. As stored in TCRdb, this immuneACCESS dataset retains in-frame rearrangements with V and J assigned. A fraction of the clones does not appear; measured against another copy, unresolved V genes explain less than half of the discrepancy, and the remainder lacks a known reason. The V and J calls and clone size are taken from that table; D and trimming were inferred from the DNA. This sample comprises hundreds of thousands of clones, more than 75% of them detected only once. Jointly, the top ten make up roughly an eighth of the sample.

Inclusive of the bounding cysteine and phenylalanine, the CDR3 is 13 residues long. Just CDR3 DNA is preserved here, 39 bases in frame from base 1. V and J are truncated by 11 bases and 4 bases respectively, leaving an intervening sequence of 18 bases. The germline V gene gives CDR1 as MDHEN and CDR2 as SYDVKM. General findings and caveats noted by the study authors: Based on pairwise subsampling, the degree of clonotype sharing among donors was expected to be affected by sequencing depth. The small number of donors limited the genetic and exposure-history diversity represented. Sampling was restricted to blood, and TCR repertoires in tissues likely differ from the TCR repertoires found in blood.

The sequence was collected from a middle-aged woman in good health. Some clones in this sample may be carry-over from other donors' samples. The rearrangement joined TRBV28 to TRBJ2-7; the D segment could be TRBD1, given 5 matching bases. What was sequenced was PBMCs. The CDR3 region has the sequence CASIRGLGYEQYF. The nucleotide sequence reads as follows: TGTGCCTCCATAAGGGGTCTAGGGTACGAGCAGTACTTC.